This T cell receptor beta chain came from a study of PD-1 blockade in classical Hodgkin lymphoma. About this clone itself: Its target is not known.

Study results and caveats: CD4+ TCR diversity climbed significantly by C4D1, unlike CD8+ TCR diversity.

Germline V gene sequence: CDR1 SGHTA, CDR2 FQGNSA. There are 16 residues in the CDR3. Trimming took 0 bases from V and 9 from J; bases not matched to a gene: 5. Method: immunoSEQ multiplex PCR; TCRdb's copy keeps in-frame clones and lacks some. The data contain about 18,000 clones, 75% to 90% of them singletons. After autologous stem cell transplantation all patients relapsed, and prior brentuximab vedotin exposure differed between cohorts. The clonotype comes from a human donor with classical Hodgkin lymphoma. Specimen: peripheral blood mononuclear cells (PBMCs), collected at baseline. The gene calls are TRBV7-2 and TRBJ2-1, with TRBD2 matching 13 bases. The CDR3 DNA follows: TGTGCCAGCAGCTTAGCCACTAGCGGGGGGGCTGTTGAGCAGTTCTTC. This sequence encodes CASSLATSGGAVEQFF.